This T cell receptor beta chain was retrieved from a study of blood T cell repertoires in COVID-19. Profiled with immunoSEQ multiplex PCR; TCRdb holds only in-frame clones, not every one. The profile shows 150,000 to 200,000 clones, 82% of them singletons. The sample consisted of peripheral blood. This clonotype was sampled from a woman older than 75 with acute or convalescent COVID-19.

Written as DNA, the CDR3 is TGTGCCAGCAGCTTAGACTTTTACTCCTACGAGCAGTACTTC. This codes for CASSLDFYSYEQYF. The chain is built from TRBV7-9 and TRBJ2-7; D not resolved. CDR3 length: 14 amino acids. Per germline, CDR1 SEHNR and CDR2 FQNEAQ (reference sequence). V was shortened by 1 base and J by 0 bases, with 7 bases between the two germline ends.